Listed here are 17 T cell receptor beta chains from one sample, sequenced in a study of blood T cell repertoires in COVID-19. Libraries were prepared by immunoSEQ multiplex PCR; TCRdb keeps only in-frame clonotypes and omits some of them. Of tens of thousands of clones listed, roughly four fifths are singletons. The material sequenced was peripheral blood. These TCRs come from a man between 45 and 60 years old with COVID-19, enrolled during active disease.

The chain recombines TRBV5-6 with TRBJ2-3; a weak D match, TRBD1 (6 bases). The CDR3 extends over 12 amino acids. The germline V and J ends were trimmed by 3 bases and 10 bases, with 12 bases remaining between them. Germline CDR1 SGHDT, CDR2 YYEEEE. As DNA, the CDR3 is TGTGCCAGCAGCTCGTACAGGGATCCGCAGTATTTT. It translates to CASSSYRDPQYF.

V is TRBV19 and J is TRBJ2-7, with D possibly being TRBD1 (6 bases). From germline, CDR1 is LNHDA and CDR2 SQIVND (reference sequence). The V end was cut by 5 bases, the J end by 2 bases, with 16 bases between. The CDR3 totals 15 residues. The CDR3 spells CASSATGTPAYEQYF. CDR3 bases: TGTGCCAGTAGTGCGACCGGGACACCTGCCTACGAGCAGTACTTC. Based on the CDR3 plus reference TRBV19 and TRBJ2-7, the full variable domain is DGGITQSPKYLFRKEGQNVTLSCEQNLNHDAMYWYRQDPGQGLRLIYYSQIVNDFQKGDIAEGYSVSREKKESFPLTVTSAQKNPTAFYLCASSATGTPAYEQYFGPGTRLTVT.

The gene calls are TRBV10-3 and TRBJ1-1, with 8 bases lining up with TRBD1. Germline V gene data show CDR1 as ENHRY and CDR2 as SYGVKD. With 10 bases clipped from V and 5 bases from J, the junction kept 6 bases outside the gene matches. The CDR3 is 12 amino acids. CDR3 region: CATQTGATEAFF. DNA for the CDR3: TGTGCCACCCAGACAGGGGCGACTGAAGCTTTCTTT.

V and J are TRBV2 and TRBJ1-3; perhaps TRBD1 as D (6 bases). The CDR3 is made up of 15 amino acids. Germline assignment: CDR1 SNHLY and CDR2 FYNNEI. Deletions cut 6 bases from V and 3 bases from J, with 15 bases between. CDR3 protein: CASSPRQAHGNTIYF. Written as DNA, the CDR3 is TGTGCCAGCAGCCCACGACAGGCGCATGGAAACACCATATATTTT.

V and J are TRBV9 and TRBJ2-1, with TRBD2 identical over 11 bases. V gave up 3 bases and J gave up 4 bases; unmatched junction bases: 6. Germline V CDR1 and CDR2: SGDLS, YYNGEE. The CDR3 loop spans 16 amino acids. CDR3 loop: CASSETGTSGYNEQFF. In nucleotides, the CDR3 is TGTGCCAGCAGCGAAACCGGGACTAGCGGATACAATGAGCAGTTCTTC.

The V call is TRBV5-1, the J call TRBJ2-3, with 7 bases aligning to TRBD2. The trim removed 4 bases at V and 0 bases at J, leaving 5 bases unmatched. The CDR3 consists of 15 residues. Germline CDR1 is SGHRS and CDR2 is YFSETQ. The CDR3 reads CASSPAGSSTDTQYF. The CDR3 DNA reads TGCGCCAGCAGCCCAGCGGGGTCTAGCACAGATACGCAGTATTTT.

V usage is TRBV7-2 and J usage is TRBJ1-2; unclear D gene. Trimming shortened V by 4 bases and J by 3 bases, and 12 bases separated the two germline ends. This CDR3 is 14 amino acids long. Germline V gene sequence: CDR1 SGHTA, CDR2 FQGNSA. In DNA, the CDR3 is TGTGCCAGCAGCTCCACCCGGTCTTACTATGGCTACACCTTC. Translation: CASSSTRSYYGYTF.

The V and J genes are TRBV20-1 and TRBJ2-4, with D unresolved. Trimming stripped 3 bases from V and 0 bases from J, with 9 bases between. CDR1 DFQATT and CDR2 SNEGSKA come from the germline V gene (reference sequence). The CDR3 length is 14 residues. CDR3 protein: CSASGRIAKNIQYF. The DNA of the CDR3 is TGCAGTGCTAGTGGCAGGATAGCCAAAAACATTCAGTACTTC.

J is TRBJ2-1 and V is TRBV10-1, with 11 bases identical to TRBD1. From germline, CDR1 is WNHNN and CDR2 SYGVQD (reference sequence). The CDR3 runs to 16 residues. The J segment lost 9 bases and the V segment lost 4 bases, leaving 11 bases of the junction unmatched. The CDR3 loop reads CASSGHRDRGYREQFF. The CDR3 coding sequence is TGCGCCAGCAGTGGTCACCGGGACAGGGGGTATCGTGAGCAGTTCTTC.

The chain couples TRBV30 to TRBJ1-3; 9 nucleotides match TRBD1. The J segment lost 2 bases and the V segment lost 2 bases, leaving 4 bases of the junction unmatched. CDR3 length: 15 amino acids. The germline CDR1 and CDR2 sequences are GTSNPN and SVGIG (reference sequence). CDR3 in DNA: TGTGCCTGGAGTCTGGGACAGGGAGCTGGAAACACCATATATTTT. It is translated as CAWSLGQGAGNTIYF.

V gene TRBV6-5 combines with J gene TRBJ1-1; D might be TRBD1 (5 bases). The CDR3 is 14 amino acids. V lost 1 base to trimming and J lost 1 base, with 7 bases between them. The germline V gene encodes CDR1 MNHEY and CDR2 SVGAGI. In DNA form, the CDR3 reads TGTGCCAGCAGTTACTGGAGGGGGAACACTGAAGCTTTCTTT. Its protein product is CASSYWRGNTEAFF.

This clone was counted between two and nine times. This sequence joins TRBV5-1 and TRBJ2-7; 8 positions agree with TRBD2. This CDR3 is 16 amino acids long. From germline, CDR1 is SGHRS and CDR2 YFSETQ. Germline trimming cut 0 bases from V and 0 bases from J; bases unmatched to any gene: 5. CDR3 amino acids: CASSLASGGDSYEQYF. Here the CDR3 DNA reads TGCGCCAGCAGCTTGGCCAGCGGGGGCGACTCCTACGAGCAGTACTTC.

CDR3 region: CASSYNGRGGDTQYF. CDR3 DNA sequence: TGTGCCAGCAGTTATAACGGGAGGGGCGGGGATACGCAGTATTTT. The rearrangement joins TRBV7-2 to TRBJ2-3, with TRBD2 matching 8 bases. CDR1 and CDR2 (germline): SGHTA, FQGNSA. The junction had 11 bases not matched to a gene; V was cut back by 6 bases and J by 6 bases. This CDR3 has 15 amino acids.

V and J are TRBV7-3 and TRBJ2-3, with 9 bases fitting TRBD2. Germline-derived CDR1 and CDR2 are SGHTA and FQGTGA. Trimming cost V 2 bases and J 11 bases; bases outside gene matches: 2. The length of the CDR3 is 12 residues. The CDR3 sequence: CASSLLAGEQYF. CDR3 nucleotides: TGTGCCAGCAGCTTATTAGCGGGGGAGCAGTATTTT. The complete variable domain, with remaining parts taken from reference TRBV7-3 and TRBJ2-3, reads GAGVSQTPSNKVTEKGKYVELRCDPISGHTALYWYRQSLGQGPEFLIYFQGTGAADDSGLPNDRFFAVRPEGSVSTLKIQRTERGDSAVYLCASSLLAGEQYFGPGTRLTVL.

The chain combines TRBV7-9 with TRBJ2-3, with a possible D match to TRBD1 (6 bases). Trimming stripped 0 bases from V and 4 bases from J, with 11 bases between. The CDR3 spans 15 residues. Per the germline V gene, CDR1 is SEHNR and CDR2 is FQNEAQ (reference sequence). DNA of the CDR3: TGTGCCAGCAGCTTAGCAGGGGGTACGGCAGATACGCAGTATTTT. Translating gives CASSLAGGTADTQYF.

This clone has a single count. The V gene is TRBV30, the J gene TRBJ2-5; tentative D call: TRBD1 (6 bases). Germline loops: CDR1 GTSNPN, CDR2 SVGIG (reference sequence). The CDR3 has 16 amino acids. Trimming removed 4 bases from V and 5 bases from J, with 23 bases in between. CDR3 protein: CAWTRLGRGSGETQYF. CDR3 in DNA: TGTGCCTGGACTCGGCTGGGCAGGGGCTCCGGGGAGACCCAGTACTTC.

This chain links TRBV19 with TRBJ1-2; the D is unclear. The CDR3 is 14 residues long. Deletions cut 3 bases from V and 2 bases from J, with 10 bases between. In germline, CDR1 is LNHDA, CDR2 SQIVND (reference sequence). The CDR3 bases are TGTGCCAGTAGTATTGAGGATTTGAACTATGGCTACACCTTC. This codes for CASSIEDLNYGYTF.